This TCR beta chain was sequenced for a study of vaccination effects on CD4 cells after COVID-19. The wider study: There were a couple of convalescent patients who gave samples 16 days and one week before vaccination. Each culture well received under 2.5 million PBMC. These cells were then cultured in IMDM with about 10 IU/ml IL-2 and roughly 10 ug/ml peptides. General observations from the study: Mainly new vaccine-induced clones made up the post-vaccine spike-reactive clones in convalescents.

Concerning this clone: Antigen specificity is unknown.

Sequencing used immunoSEQ multiplex PCR; TCRdb keeps in-frame clones, though not all of them. Of around 50,000 clones in the sample, 76% were seen once. Between days 9 and 10 of culture, CD4+ T cells were separated out. At days 3 and 7, half of the medium was exchanged for IL-2 medium. V shed 7 bases, J shed 6 bases, and the junction held 9 bases outside the gene matches. Germline CDR1 is MNHEY and CDR2 is SVGAGI. The CDR3 totals 14 residues. The source is a human donor who had a prior SARS-CoV-2 infection. The chain uses TRBV6-5 and TRBJ1-5; 7 nucleotides line up with TRBD1. The sequencing used CD4+ T cells from PBMCs cultured without peptide, collected before COVID-19 vaccination. The CDR3 nucleotides are TGTGCCAGCACAGGGGGGCGGGTGGGTCAGCCCCAGCATTTT. This codes for CASTGGRVGQPQHF.